The rows below give T cell receptor beta chains drawn from one sample of a study of graft-versus-host responses after intestinal transplantation. These TCRs are of unknown antigen specificity. Sequenced by immunoSEQ multiplex PCR; TCRdb stores in-frame clones only, minus some. The sample has 50,000 or so clones, over 90% seen once. The input for sequencing was unstimulated CD4+ T cells sorted from spleen or lymph node cells, taken before transplant. These receptors originate from a human donor who was the organ donor for an intestinal transplant. Each CDR3 is given with its conserved first and last residue. A D gene is named only where the DNA matches it firmly. The size entry is marked missing in some rows and otherwise reads once, few, many or a size class.

>TRBJ1-5|15|once|TRBV7-9|.
TGTGCCAGCAGTTACACGGGGTTTGGACATCAGCCCCAGCATTTT
CASSYTGFGHQPQHF
>TRBJ1-3|16|.|TRBV5-1|.
TGCGCCAGCAGCTTGGGGAACGGACAGTTTGGAAACACCATATATTTT
CASSLGNGQFGNTIYF
>TRBJ2-5|16|.|TRBV6-6|TRBD2
TGTGCCAGCAGTTACTTTGCGGGAGAAGGCCAAGAGACCCAGTACTTC
CASSYFAGEGQETQYF
>TRBJ1-2|14|once|TRBV28|TRBD1
TGTGCCAGCAGTTTAGGACAGGAATGGTGGGGCTACACCTTC
CASSLGQEWWGYTF
>TRBJ2-3|17|.|TRBV14|TRBD2
TGTGCCAGCAGCCAATTCTCCGGGACTAGCGGGAAAGATACGCAGTATTTT
CASSQFSGTSGKDTQYF
>TRBJ1-4|14|.|TRBV5-4|.
TGTGCCAGCAGCGAGGCCGGGGTTAATGAAAAACTGTTTTTT
CASSEAGVNEKLFF
>TRBJ2-5|15|.|TRBV5-4|.
TGTGCCAGCAGCGTACAGGGCCCGTACCAAGAGACCCAGTACTTC
CASSVQGPYQETQYF
>TRBJ1-1|10|few|TRBV20-1|.
TGCAGTGCTAGAGACTTAGAAGCTTTCTTT
CSARDLEAFF
>TRBJ2-3|15|.|TRBV30|TRBD2
TGTGCCTGGAGTCGGACTAGCGGTGGTTTGGATACGCAGTATTTT
CAWSRTSGGLDTQYF
>TRBJ1-5|14|.|TRBV9|.
TGTGCCAGCAGCGTAGCCGGGGGCAATCAGCCCCAGCATTTT
CASSVAGGNQPQHF
>TRBJ2-7|14|.|TRBV11-2|.
TGTGCCAGCAGCTTAGTAGGCGGCACCTACGAGCAGTACTTC
CASSLVGGTYEQYF
>TRBJ2-2|16|.|TRBV5-1|TRBD2
TGCGCCAGCAGCTTGAGGCTAGCGGCGAACACCGGGGAGCTGTTTTTT
CASSLRLAANTGELFF
>TRBJ2-2|17|.|TRBV15|.
TGTGCCACCAGCAGATCGGTCGGGACAACGAACACCGGGGAGCTGTTTTTT
CATSRSVGTTNTGELFF
>TRBJ2-3|14|few|TRBV5-4|.
TGTGCCAGCAGCTTGAGGGCAGAGGGTTATACGCAGTATTTT
CASSLRAEGYTQYF
>TRBJ1-3|14|once|TRBV6-5|.
TGTGCCAGCAGTTCCCCGGGATCTGGAAACACCATATATTTT
CASSSPGSGNTIYF
>TRBJ1-1|15|.|TRBV11-3|.
TGTGCCAGCAGCCTAGGGGTGGGCGGGAACACTGAAGCTTTCTTT
CASSLGVGGNTEAFF
>TRBJ2-7|14|.|TRBV7-9|TRBD2
TGTGCCAGCAGCCGGCTAGCGGGGACCTACGAGCAGTACTTC
CASSRLAGTYEQYF
>TRBJ1-2|12|.|TRBV28|.
TGTGCCAGCAGCTCGACAGGAACGGGCTACACCTTC
CASSSTGTGYTF
>TRBJ2-2|13|once|TRBV7-9|TRBD1
TGTGCCAGCAGAGACAGGGGCACCGGGGAGCTGTTTTTT
CASRDRGTGELFF
>TRBJ2-1|19|.|TRBV7-6|TRBD2
TGTGCCAGCAGCTCCTCTAGCGGGAGACCCATTAACTCCTACAATGAGCAGTTCTTC
CASSSSSGRPINSYNEQFF
>TRBJ1-5|14|.|TRBV19|.
TGTGCCAGTAGTACCCCCCGGAGGGACCAGCCCCAGCATTTT
CASSTPRRDQPQHF
>TRBJ2-1|16|.|TRBV19|TRBD2
TGTGCCAGTAGCCAGCTGGCGGGACTAGCGTACGGTGAGCAGTTCTTC
CASSQLAGLAYGEQFF
>TRBJ2-7|12|.|TRBV10-1|TRBD2
TGCGCCAGCAGTGGGACTAGATACGAGCAGTACTTC
CASSGTRYEQYF
>TRBJ2-3|17|.|TRBV19|.
TGTGCCAGTAGTTCCGTCGGTCCCCCCGGAGGCACAGATACGCAGTATTTT
CASSSVGPPGGTDTQYF
>TRBJ1-1|12|.|TRBV14|.
TGTGCCAGCAGCCAGACAGTCTACGAAGCTTTCTTT
CASSQTVYEAFF
>TRBJ2-2|14|.|TRBV30|.
TGTGCCTGGATGAGGATGGGGGTGACCGGGGAGCTGTTTTTT
CAWMRMGVTGELFF
>TRBJ2-5|14|.|TRBV5-4|TRBD1
TGTGCCAGCAGCTGGGGACAGGGTCGAGAGACCCAGTACTTC
CASSWGQGRETQYF
>TRBJ2-7|15|.|TRBV19|TRBD1
TGTGCCAGCTCATACTCCGGGACAGGGGGTCCCGAGCAGTACTTC
CASSYSGTGGPEQYF
>TRBJ2-5|15|once|TRBV19|.
TGTGCCAGTGGCCCGAGGGGGTTTAGACAGGAGACCCAGTACTTC
CASGPRGFRQETQYF
>TRBJ2-6|15|.|TRBV7-2|TRBD1
TGTGCAAATGGACAGGGGGTATCTGGGGCCAACGTCCTGACTTTC
CANGQGVSGANVLTF
>TRBJ2-1|15|.|TRBV2|TRBD2
TGTGCCAGCAGGGGACTAGCGAACACTTACAATGAGCAGTTCTTC
CASRGLANTYNEQFF
>TRBJ1-4|13|.|TRBV6-5|.
TGTGCCAGCAGCCCTCGGGGGTATGAAAAACTGTTTTTT
CASSPRGYEKLFF
>TRBJ1-2|15|.|TRBV2|.
TGTGCCAGCCCGGTTGGAGGGAGGACTTTCTCTGGCTACACCTTC
CASPVGGRTFSGYTF
>TRBJ2-5|15|.|TRBV6-1|.
TGTGCCAGCAGTGAATGGAGGGGGAGGGCCGAGACCCAGTACTTC
CASSEWRGRAETQYF
>TRBJ2-7|15|.|TRBV6-6|.
TGTGCCAGCACCTCAAGGGTTACAGCCTCCTACGAGCAGTACTTC
CASTSRVTASYEQYF
>TRBJ2-3|13|.|TRBV28|.
TGTGCCAGCAGCCCTTCTAGCACAGATACGCAGTATTTT
CASSPSSTDTQYF
>TRBJ2-5|15|once|TRBV6-5|.
TGTGCCAGCAGTTACAGGGGTGCGGGAAGGGAGACCCAGTACTTC
CASSYRGAGRETQYF
>TRBJ2-3|16|.|TRBV10-3|TRBD2
TGTGCCATCAGTGAGTCGAAGTCGGGAGGGTCAGATACGCAGTATTTT
CAISESKSGGSDTQYF
>TRBJ2-1|12|.|TRBV7-3|.
TGTGCCAGCAGCTTAACTAGCAATGAGCAGTTCTTC
CASSLTSNEQFF
>TRBJ2-7|13|.|TRBV12-1|.
TGTGCCAGCAGCTTTGGGGGCTCCTACGAGCAGTACTTC
CASSFGGSYEQYF
>TRBJ2-4|14|.|TRBV6-1|.
TGTGCCAGCAGTGAAGGAGGGGCCAAAAACATTCAGTACTTC
CASSEGGAKNIQYF
>TRBJ2-1|16|.|TRBV15|.
TGTGCCACCAGCAGACCCGTGGGGGAAGGGGACAATGAGCAGTTCTTC
CATSRPVGEGDNEQFF